One TCR beta chain is described in this entry. Data came from immunoSEQ multiplex PCR; TCRdb stores just in-frame clones and leaves some out. Of under 85,000 clones in the sample, over 85% were seen once. The data stem from a study of control samples from healthy donors and cancer patients. Trimming pared 6 bases from V and 6 bases from J, leaving 12 bases between. The CDR3 runs to 13 residues. Germline CDR1 is MDHEN and CDR2 is SYDVKM. The sequence came from a woman between 40 and 55 years old with lung cancer. V and J are TRBV28 and TRBJ1-5; no reliable D call. The specimen was PBMCs. The CDR3, as DNA: TGTGCCAGCAGACCCAAGGGCGGTCAGCCCCAGCATTTT. It encodes CASRPKGGQPQHF.